This TCR beta chain derives from a study of human T cells and chemical hapten exposure. Stated time point: patch test 1, 2 weeks after DPC sensitization. The treatment: therapeutic diphenylcyclopropenone sensitization with weekly scalp DPC. In its sample, this clonotype was seen a few times. Trimming at V came to 5 bases and at J to 7 bases, leaving 5 bases not matched to a gene. This CDR3 spans 13 amino acids. CDR1 DFQATT and CDR2 SNEGSKA come from the germline V gene (reference sequence). TCRdb ran MiXCR on the RACE reads and lists one entry per CDR3 protein. The sample yields 90,000 or so distinct CDR3 sequences, more than 9% seen once.

V gene TRBV20-1 combines with J gene TRBJ2-7; 13 nucleotides line up with TRBD2. This sequence was found in a man in his forties or fifties with alopecia areata. Some clones in this sample may be carry-over from other donors' samples. The specimen comprised whole blood, sampled in connection with sensitization to the hapten diphenylcyclopropenone (DPC). CDR3 sequence (DNA): TGCAGTGCTGAACCGGGACTAGCGGGAGAGCAGTACTTC. This translates into CSAEPGLAGEQYF.